The present T cell receptor (beta chain) was sequenced within a study of memory CD4+ T cells and cytomegalovirus serostatus. The sort gate was single viable CD3+CD4+CD8-CD45RO+ cells for memory CD4+ T cells. Study-wide results and limits: A US-trained random forest predicted CMV serostatus with median AUC around 0.9. Suggested: most of the CMV-linked TCR signature lies in CD4+ memory cells.

Produced via immunoSEQ multiplex PCR; TCRdb's table is partial and in-frame only. The sample yields about 25,000 clones, around 72% seen once. About this clone: Its specificity is unknown.

V shed 6 bases and J shed 1 base, with 15 bases lying between them. The V gene's germline CDR1 is SGHAT and CDR2 FQNNGV. This CDR3 region has 16 residues. The TCR was taken from an adult in good health and CMV-seronegative. Sequencing was done on a sample of memory CD4+ T cells from blood. This chain joins TRBV11-2 and TRBJ2-2, with D perhaps TRBD1 (6 bases). The DNA for the CDR3 is TGTGCCAGCAGGCGACCGGGACACAAGAACACCGGGGAGCTGTTTTTT. It specifies CASRRPGHKNTGELFF.